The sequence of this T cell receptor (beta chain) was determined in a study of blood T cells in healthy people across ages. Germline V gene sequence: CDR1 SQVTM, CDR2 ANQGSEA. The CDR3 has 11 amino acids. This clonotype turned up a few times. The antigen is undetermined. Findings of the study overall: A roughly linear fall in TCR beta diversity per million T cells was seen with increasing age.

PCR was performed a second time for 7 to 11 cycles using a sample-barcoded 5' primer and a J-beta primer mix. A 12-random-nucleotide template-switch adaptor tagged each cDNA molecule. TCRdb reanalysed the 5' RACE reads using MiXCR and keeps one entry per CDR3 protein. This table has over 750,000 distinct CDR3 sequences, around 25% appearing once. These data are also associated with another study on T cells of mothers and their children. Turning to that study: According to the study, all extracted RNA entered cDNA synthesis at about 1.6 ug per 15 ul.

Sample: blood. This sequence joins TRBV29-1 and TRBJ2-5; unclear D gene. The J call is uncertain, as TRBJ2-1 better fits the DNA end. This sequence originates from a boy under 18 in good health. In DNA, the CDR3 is TGCAGCGTTGAAAGTCCCGGTGAGCAGTTCTTC. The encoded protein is CSVESPGEQFF.